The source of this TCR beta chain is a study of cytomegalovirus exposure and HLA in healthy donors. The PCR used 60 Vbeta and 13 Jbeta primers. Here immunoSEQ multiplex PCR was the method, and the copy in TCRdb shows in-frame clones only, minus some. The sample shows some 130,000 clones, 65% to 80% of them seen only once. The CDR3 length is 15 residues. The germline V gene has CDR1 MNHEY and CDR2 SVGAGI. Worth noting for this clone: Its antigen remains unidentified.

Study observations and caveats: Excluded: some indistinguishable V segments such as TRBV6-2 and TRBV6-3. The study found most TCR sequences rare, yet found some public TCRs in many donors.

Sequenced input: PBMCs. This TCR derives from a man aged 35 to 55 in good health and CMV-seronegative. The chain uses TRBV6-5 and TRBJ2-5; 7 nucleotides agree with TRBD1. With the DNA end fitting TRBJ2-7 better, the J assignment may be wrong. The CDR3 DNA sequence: TGTGCCAGCAGCACCGCACAGGGGCACTCCTACGAGCAGTACTTC. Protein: CASSTAQGHSYEQYF.